Below are 2 T cell receptor beta chains sequenced from a single sample in a study of T cell repertoires in cytomegalovirus infection. TCRdb re-analysed the reads in MiXCR, keeping a single row per CDR3 protein. The sample comprises roughly 760,000 distinct CDR3 sequences, about 40% of which are singletons, and roughly 2.8% rests with the top ten. The sequenced sample consisted of PBMCs. The receptors shown here come from a human donor in good health (CMV status not recorded). Some clones in this sample may be carry-over from other donors' samples.

This clonotype was detected once. The rearrangement links TRBV12-3 or TRBV12-4 to TRBJ2-6; D remains unclear. The CDR3 extends over 15 amino acids. With 3 bases removed from V and 7 bases from J, the gap between germline ends came to 13 bases. DNA of the CDR3: TGTGCCAGCAGTTTCCGGAGCTCTTGTGCCAACGTCCTGACTTTC. As protein: CASSFRSSCANVLTF.

The chain has TRBV30 and TRBJ1-2; no clear D gene. CDR3 length equals 16 residues. Trimming pared 0 bases from V and 6 bases from J, leaving 20 bases between. CDR1 GTSNPN and CDR2 SVGIG come from the germline V gene (reference sequence). The DNA for the CDR3 is TGTGCCTGGAGTGTAACGTTGGACTGGATTGGGGATGGCTACACCTTC. Encoded protein: CAWSVTLDWIGDGYTF.